This T cell receptor (beta chain) appears in the sequencing data of a study of blood T cell repertoires in COVID-19. Study in general: Donors in the United States, Italy and Spain gave samples during acute or convalescent COVID-19. T cells, B-cell-depleted T cells, or PBMCs supplied cDNA or gDNA.

Researchers sorted participants into cohorts using their self-reported clinical history. CDR1 and CDR2 (germline): MNHEY, SVGAGI. Germline trimming cut 11 bases from V and 2 bases from J; bases unmatched to any gene: 6. The CDR3 has 13 residues. Sequenced by immunoSEQ multiplex PCR; TCRdb stores in-frame clones only, minus some. Altogether 140,000 to 150,000 clones are present, 75% to 90% being singletons, with the ten largest covering 10% to 12%. This TCR derives from a man aged 60 to 69 who had recovered from COVID-19. The genes are TRBV6-5 and TRBJ1-3; TRBD1 matches 7 bases. Sequencing was performed on PBMCs or T cells enriched from blood (not recorded which). The CDR3 sequence is CASRGQTGNTIYF. CDR3 DNA sequence: TGTGCCTCTCGGGGACAGACTGGAAACACCATATATTTT.